The source of this T cell receptor (beta chain) is a study of blood T cell repertoires in COVID-19. Study-level information: Acute and convalescent COVID-19 specimens originated in the United States, Italy and Spain.

This CDR3 has 13 residues. Germline V gene lookup returns CDR1 KGHSH and CDR2 LQKENI. V lost 3 bases to trimming and J lost 5 bases, with 10 bases between them. Per the study methods: From reference gene primer amplification, estimates of nucleated cell counts were derived. Repertoires were generated with immunoSEQ multiplex PCR, while TCRdb's copy carries only in-frame clones and drops some. V and J calls plus clone size are reproduced from that table; the DNA served to infer D and trimming. The data show over 75,000 clones, approximately 80% seen once. V gene TRBV18 combines with J gene TRBJ1-1; the D gene is possibly TRBD1 (5 bases). Specimen: peripheral blood. The clonotype was recovered from a human donor in a cohort sampled during active COVID-19. The CDR3 DNA is TGTGCCAGCTCACCCTCTCAGGGTACTGAAGCTTTCTTT. The encoded protein is CASSPSQGTEAFF.